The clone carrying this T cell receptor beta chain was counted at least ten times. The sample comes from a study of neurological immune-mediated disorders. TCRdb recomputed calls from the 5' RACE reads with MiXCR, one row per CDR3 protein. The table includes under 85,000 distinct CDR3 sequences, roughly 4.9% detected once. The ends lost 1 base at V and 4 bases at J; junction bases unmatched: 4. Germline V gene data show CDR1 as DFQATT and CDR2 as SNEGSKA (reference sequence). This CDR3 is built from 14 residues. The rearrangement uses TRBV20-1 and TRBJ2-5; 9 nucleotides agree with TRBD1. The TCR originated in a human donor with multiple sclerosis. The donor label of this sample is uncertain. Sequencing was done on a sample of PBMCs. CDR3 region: CSARVRTGAETQYF. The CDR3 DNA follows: TGCAGTGCTAGAGTGCGGACAGGGGCAGAGACCCAGTACTTC.